Listed here are 2 T cell receptor beta chains from one sample, sequenced in a study of control samples from healthy donors and cancer patients. The method was immunoSEQ multiplex PCR; TCRdb's version includes in-frame clones alone and lacks a portion of them. The table shows about 100,000 clones, with 85% to 90% occurring only once. Material for sequencing was blood. These receptors originate from a man aged 25 to 40 in good health.

V and J are TRBV7-9 and TRBJ2-1, with D perhaps assigned TRBD1 or TRBD2 (6 bases each). Trimming cost V 1 base and J 6 bases, with 13 bases left between them. The CDR3 contains 15 residues. Germline V lookup: CDR1 SEHNR, CDR2 FQNEAQ (reference sequence). The CDR3 DNA follows: TGTGCCAGCAGCTTAGGCTTAGGGGGGCTCAATGAGCAGTTCTTC. This encodes CASSLGLGGLNEQFF.

This rearrangement joins TRBV11-3 to TRBJ2-3, with a possible D match to TRBD1 (5 bases). The CDR3 is 14 residues long. Germline CDR1 is SGHNT and CDR2 is YENEEA. Trimming removed 1 base at V and 4 bases at J, with 9 bases between. The CDR3 spells CASSLGGRPDTQYF. The DNA for the CDR3 is TGTGCCAGCAGCTTAGGGGGCCGGCCAGATACGCAGTATTTT.